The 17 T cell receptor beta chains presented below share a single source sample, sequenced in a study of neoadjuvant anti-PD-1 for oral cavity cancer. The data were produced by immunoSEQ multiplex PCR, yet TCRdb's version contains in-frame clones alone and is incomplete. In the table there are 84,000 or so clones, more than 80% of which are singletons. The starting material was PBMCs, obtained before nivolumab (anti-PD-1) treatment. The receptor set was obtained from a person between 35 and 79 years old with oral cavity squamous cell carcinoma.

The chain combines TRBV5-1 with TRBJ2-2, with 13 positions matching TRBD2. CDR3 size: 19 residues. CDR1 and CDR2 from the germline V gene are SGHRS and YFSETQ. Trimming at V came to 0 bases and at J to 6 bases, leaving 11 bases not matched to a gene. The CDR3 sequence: CASSLDGVRTSGRPGELFF. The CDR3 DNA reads TGCGCCAGCAGCTTGGATGGGGTTAGGACTAGCGGGAGACCCGGGGAGCTGTTTTTT.

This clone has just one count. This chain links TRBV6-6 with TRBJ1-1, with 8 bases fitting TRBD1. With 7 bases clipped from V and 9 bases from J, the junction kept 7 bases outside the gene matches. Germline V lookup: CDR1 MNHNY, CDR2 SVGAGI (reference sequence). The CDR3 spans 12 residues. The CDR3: CASKVDRAKAFF. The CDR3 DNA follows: TGTGCCAGCAAGGTGGACAGGGCAAAAGCTTTCTTT.

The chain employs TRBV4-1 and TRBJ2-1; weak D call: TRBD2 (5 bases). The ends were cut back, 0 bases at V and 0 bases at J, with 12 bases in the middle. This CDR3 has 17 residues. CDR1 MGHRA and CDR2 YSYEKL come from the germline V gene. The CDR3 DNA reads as TGCGCCAGCAGCCAAGACCCAAGCGGAAGCTCCTACAATGAGCAGTTCTTC. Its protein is CASSQDPSGSSYNEQFF.

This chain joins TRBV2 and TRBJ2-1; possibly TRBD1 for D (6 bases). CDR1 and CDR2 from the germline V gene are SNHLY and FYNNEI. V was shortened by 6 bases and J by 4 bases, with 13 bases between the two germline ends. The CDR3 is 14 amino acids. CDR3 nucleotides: TGTGCCAGCAGATTCTCGACAGGTTACAATGAGCAGTTCTTC. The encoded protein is CASRFSTGYNEQFF.

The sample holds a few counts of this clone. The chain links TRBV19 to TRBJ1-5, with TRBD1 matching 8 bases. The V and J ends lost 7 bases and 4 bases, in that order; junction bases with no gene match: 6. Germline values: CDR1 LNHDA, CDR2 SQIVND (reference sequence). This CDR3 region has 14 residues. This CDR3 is CASTTGGWNQPQHF. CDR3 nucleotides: TGTGCCAGTACCACAGGGGGTTGGAATCAGCCCCAGCATTTT.

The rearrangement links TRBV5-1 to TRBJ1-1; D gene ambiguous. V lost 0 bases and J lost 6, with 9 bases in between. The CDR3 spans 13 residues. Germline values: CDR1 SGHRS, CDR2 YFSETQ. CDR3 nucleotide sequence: TGCGCCAGCAGCTTGGCAGTAACAGCTGAAGCTTTCTTT. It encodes CASSLAVTAEAFF.

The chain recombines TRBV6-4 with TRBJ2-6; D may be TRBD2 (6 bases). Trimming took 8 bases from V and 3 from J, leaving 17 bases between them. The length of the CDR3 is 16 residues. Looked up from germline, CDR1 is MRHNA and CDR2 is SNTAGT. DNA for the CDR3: TGTGCCAGCTCTCCGGGAGTAACCTTTGGGGCCAACGTCCTGACTTTC. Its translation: CASSPGVTFGANVLTF.

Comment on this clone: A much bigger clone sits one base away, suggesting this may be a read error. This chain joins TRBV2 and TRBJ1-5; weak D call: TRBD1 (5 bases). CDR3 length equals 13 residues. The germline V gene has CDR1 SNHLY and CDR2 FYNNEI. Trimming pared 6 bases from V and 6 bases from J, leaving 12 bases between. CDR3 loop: CASSPGWGQPQHF. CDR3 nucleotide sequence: TGTGCCAGCAGCCCAGGGTGGGGTCAGCCCCAGCATTTT.

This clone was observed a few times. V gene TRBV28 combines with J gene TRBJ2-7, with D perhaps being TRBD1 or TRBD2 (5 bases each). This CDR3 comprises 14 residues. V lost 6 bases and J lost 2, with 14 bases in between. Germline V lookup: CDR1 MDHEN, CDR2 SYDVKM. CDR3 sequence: CASSPGTLPYEQYF. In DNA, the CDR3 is TGTGCCAGCAGCCCCGGGACGTTACCCTACGAGCAGTACTTC. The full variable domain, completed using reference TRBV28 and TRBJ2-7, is DVKVTQSSRYLVKRTGEKVFLECVQDMDHENMFWYRQDPGLGLRLIYFSYDVKMKEKGDIPEGYSVSREKKERFSLILESASTNQTSMYLCASSPGTLPYEQYFGPGTRLTVT.

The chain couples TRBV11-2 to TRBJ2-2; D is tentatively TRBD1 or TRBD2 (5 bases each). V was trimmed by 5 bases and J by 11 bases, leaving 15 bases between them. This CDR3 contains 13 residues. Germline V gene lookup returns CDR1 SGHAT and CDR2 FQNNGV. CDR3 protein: CASSPNNRGELFF. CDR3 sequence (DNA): TGTGCCAGCAGCCCTAATAACCGGGGCGAGCTGTTTTTT.

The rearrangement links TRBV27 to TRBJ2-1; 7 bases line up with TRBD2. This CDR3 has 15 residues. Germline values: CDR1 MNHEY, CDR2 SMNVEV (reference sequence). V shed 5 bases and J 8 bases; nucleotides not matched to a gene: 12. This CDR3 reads CASSTLLARRDEQFF. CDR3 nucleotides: TGTGCCAGCAGTACTCTACTAGCGCGTAGGGATGAGCAGTTCTTC.

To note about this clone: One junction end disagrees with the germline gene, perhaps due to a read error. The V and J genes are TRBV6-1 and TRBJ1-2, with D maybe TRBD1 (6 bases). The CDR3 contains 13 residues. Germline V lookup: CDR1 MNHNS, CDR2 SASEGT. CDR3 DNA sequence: TGTGCCAGCAGGGAAACAGGGTTGGGATCCCGGGCGTTC. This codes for CASRETGLGSRAF.

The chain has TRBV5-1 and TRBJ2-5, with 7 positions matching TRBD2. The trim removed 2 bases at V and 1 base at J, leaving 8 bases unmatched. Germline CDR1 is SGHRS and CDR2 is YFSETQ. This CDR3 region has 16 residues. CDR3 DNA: TGCGCCAGCAGCTTCAATGTCCGGGAGGCCCAAGAGACCCAGTACTTC. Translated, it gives CASSFNVREAQETQYF.

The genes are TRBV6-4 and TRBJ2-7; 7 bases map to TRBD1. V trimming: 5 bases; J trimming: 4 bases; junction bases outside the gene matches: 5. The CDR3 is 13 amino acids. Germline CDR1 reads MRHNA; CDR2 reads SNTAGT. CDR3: CASSTQQGYEQYF. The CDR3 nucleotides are TGTGCCAGCAGTACTCAACAGGGGTACGAGCAGTACTTC.

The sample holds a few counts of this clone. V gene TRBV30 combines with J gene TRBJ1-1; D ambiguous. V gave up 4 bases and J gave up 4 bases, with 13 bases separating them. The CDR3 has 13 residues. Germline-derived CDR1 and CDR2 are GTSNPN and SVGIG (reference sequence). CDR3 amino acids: CAWKIVTGTEAFF. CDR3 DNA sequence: TGTGCCTGGAAGATAGTAACGGGCACTGAAGCTTTCTTT.

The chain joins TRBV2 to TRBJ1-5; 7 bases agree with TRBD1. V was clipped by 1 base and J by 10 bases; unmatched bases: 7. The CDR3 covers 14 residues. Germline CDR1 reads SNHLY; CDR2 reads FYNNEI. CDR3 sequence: CASSEERGLNPQHF. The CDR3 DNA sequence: TGTGCCAGCAGTGAAGAGAGGGGGCTAAACCCCCAGCATTTT.

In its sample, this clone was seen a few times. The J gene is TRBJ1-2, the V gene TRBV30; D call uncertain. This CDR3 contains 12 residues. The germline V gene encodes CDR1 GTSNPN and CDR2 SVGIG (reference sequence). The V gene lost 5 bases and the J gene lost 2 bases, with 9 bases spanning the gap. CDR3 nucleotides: TGTGCCTGGGGACTTGGAAACTATGGCTACACCTTC. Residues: CAWGLGNYGYTF.